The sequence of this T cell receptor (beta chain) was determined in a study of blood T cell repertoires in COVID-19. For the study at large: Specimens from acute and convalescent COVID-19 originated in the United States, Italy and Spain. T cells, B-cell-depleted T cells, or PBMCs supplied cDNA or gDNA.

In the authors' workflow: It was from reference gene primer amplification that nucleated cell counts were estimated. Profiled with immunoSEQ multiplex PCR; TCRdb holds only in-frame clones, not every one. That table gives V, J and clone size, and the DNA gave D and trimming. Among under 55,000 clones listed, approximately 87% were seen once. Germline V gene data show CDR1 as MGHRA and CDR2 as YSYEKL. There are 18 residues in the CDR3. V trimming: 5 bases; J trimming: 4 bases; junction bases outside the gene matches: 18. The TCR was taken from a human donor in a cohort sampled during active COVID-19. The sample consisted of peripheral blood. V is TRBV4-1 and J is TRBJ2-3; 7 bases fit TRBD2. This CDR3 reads CASSKSEGGAEISDTQYF. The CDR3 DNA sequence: TGCGCCAGCAGCAAAAGTGAGGGAGGGGCCGAGATATCAGATACGCAGTATTTT.